This passage covers 9 T cell receptor beta chains from one sample sequenced in a study of T-cell reconstitution after alpha-beta-depleted transplantation in children. Preparing the TCRbeta library involved the use of unique molecular identifiers. Via MiXCR, TCRdb re-called the PCR reads, giving one row per CDR3 protein. Of 350,000 to 400,000 distinct CDR3 sequences in the sample, 13% were seen once. The input for sequencing was PBMCs, taken from the stem cell graft. All receptors come from a human donor who donated a stem cell graft to a child with Fanconi anemia.

This clonotype came up many times. The chain is built from TRBV7-9 and TRBJ2-3; TRBD2 agrees at 12 bases. Germline-derived CDR1 and CDR2 are SEHNR and FQNEAQ (reference sequence). Trimming took 2 bases from V and 9 from J; bases not matched to a gene: 6. The CDR3 is 15 residues long. The DNA for the CDR3 is TGTGCCAGCAGCTTACTTAGGACTAGCGGGGAGACGCAGTATTTT. Translating it yields CASSLLRTSGETQYF.

This clonotype has a count of ten or more. V gene TRBV6-2 or TRBV6-3 combines with J gene TRBJ2-3, with 8 bases identical to TRBD1. Germline lookup yields CDR1 MNHEY and CDR2 SVGEGT. There are 13 residues in the CDR3. V trimming: 8 bases; J trimming: 3 bases; junction bases outside the gene matches: 4. The DNA of the CDR3 is TGTGCCAGCGACAGGGGAGGAACAGATACGCAGTATTTT. Amino acid sequence: CASDRGGTDTQYF.

The table lists this clonotype with a few counts. This chain links TRBV6-5 with TRBJ2-7; 7 bases line up with TRBD1. This CDR3 spans 14 amino acids. Germline loops: CDR1 MNHEY, CDR2 SVGAGI. The ends lost 7 bases at V and 4 bases at J; junction bases unmatched: 10. The DNA for the CDR3 is TGTGCCAGCAAAGGGGGCCCTCCATCTTACGAGCAGTACGTC. Translated, it gives CASKGGPPSYEQYV.

In this sample, this clonotype turned up many times. This chain joins TRBV11-2 and TRBJ2-5; a weak D match, TRBD2 (6 bases). Trimming took 5 bases from V and 1 from J, leaving 14 bases between them. Germline V lookup: CDR1 SGHAT, CDR2 FQNNGV. The CDR3 is made up of 15 amino acids. CDR3 loop: CASSPEWTIQETQYF. Here the CDR3 DNA reads TGTGCCAGCAGCCCCGAGTGGACTATCCAAGAGACCCAGTACTTC.

The rearrangement joins TRBV29-1 to TRBJ2-5; TRBD2 might be the D (7 bases). The CDR3 loop spans 17 amino acids. V gave up 4 bases and J gave up 4 bases, with 25 bases separating them. Germline loops: CDR1 SQVTM, CDR2 ANQGSEA. The CDR3 bases are TGCAGCGTTGTACCTCCTGGGGGGGGGCTAGGCGGAGAGACCCAGTACTTC. Residues: CSVVPPGGGLGGETQYF.

This clonotype has a handful of counts. The gene calls are TRBV6-1 and TRBJ1-2; 12 bases are shared with TRBD1. J lost 7 bases, V lost 7 bases, and 10 bases had no gene match. CDR1 is MNHNS, CDR2 SASEGT, per germline. This CDR3 spans 15 amino acids. CDR3 sequence reads: CASTRAGQGARGYTF. CDR3 nucleotide sequence: TGTGCCAGCACTAGGGCGGGACAGGGGGCGCGTGGCTACACCTTC.

This clonotype was seen a few times. This chain connects TRBV5-1 to TRBJ1-6; 9 nucleotides agree with TRBD1. Germline CDR1 reads SGHRS; CDR2 reads YFSETQ. Trimming at V came to 0 bases and at J to 0 bases, leaving 10 bases not matched to a gene. The CDR3 runs 20 residues. CDR3 nucleotides: TGCGCCAGCAGCTTGGACGGGACAGGGCTAGGGAGCTCCTATAATTCACCCCTCCACTTT. Protein sequence: CASSLDGTGLGSSYNSPLHF.

This clonotype was observed many times. This chain links TRBV6-2 or TRBV6-3 with TRBJ2-7; possibly TRBD2 for D (5 bases). CDR3 length equals 17 residues. Germline assignment: CDR1 MNHEY and CDR2 SVGEGT. V was shortened by 5 bases and J by 1 base, with 21 bases between the two germline ends. The CDR3 loop reads CASSPIYHRRGSYEQYF. CDR3 sequence (DNA): TGTGCCAGCAGTCCAATCTATCATCGGAGAGGGTCCTACGAGCAGTACTTC.

This chain uses TRBV9 with TRBJ1-4, with TRBD1 matching 8 bases. Germline assignment: CDR1 SGDLS and CDR2 YYNGEE. The J segment lost 4 bases and the V segment lost 5 bases, leaving 7 bases of the junction unmatched. This CDR3 region has 15 residues. The CDR3 DNA reads TGTGCCAGCAGTGCTCGGGACAGGCATAATGAAAAACTGTTTTTT. It specifies CASSARDRHNEKLFF.